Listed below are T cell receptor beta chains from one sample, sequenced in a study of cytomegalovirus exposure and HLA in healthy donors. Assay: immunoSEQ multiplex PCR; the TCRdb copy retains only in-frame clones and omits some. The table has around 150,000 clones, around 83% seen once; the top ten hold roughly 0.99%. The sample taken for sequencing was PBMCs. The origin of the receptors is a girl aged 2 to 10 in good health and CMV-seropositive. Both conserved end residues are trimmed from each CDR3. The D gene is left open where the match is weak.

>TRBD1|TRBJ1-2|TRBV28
ASKIGQGGGYT
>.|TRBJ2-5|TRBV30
AWGLLQETQY
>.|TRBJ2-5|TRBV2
ASSEAIVGPWY
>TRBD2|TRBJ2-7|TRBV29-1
SVRLAPIYEQY
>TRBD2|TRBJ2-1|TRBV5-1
ASSERGPGNEQF
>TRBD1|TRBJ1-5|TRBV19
ASSPGQGPISNQPQH
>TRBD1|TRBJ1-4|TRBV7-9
ASSRQPGQSNEKLF
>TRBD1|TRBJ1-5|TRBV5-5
ASSWDRGQPQH
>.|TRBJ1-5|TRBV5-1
ASSLGGGNQPQH
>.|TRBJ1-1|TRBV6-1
ASSERGGEAF
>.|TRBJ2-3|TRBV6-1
ASSRQPTDTQY
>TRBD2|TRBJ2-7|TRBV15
ATSRSQQTSRTAEQY
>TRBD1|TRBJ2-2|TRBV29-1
SGQGADTGELF
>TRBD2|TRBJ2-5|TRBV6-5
ASSYSRLAGGETQY
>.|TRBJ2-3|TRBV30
AWTYDSRTDTQY
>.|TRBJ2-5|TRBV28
AREGWGQETQY
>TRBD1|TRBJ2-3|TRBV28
ASSSQTGTGGPDTQY
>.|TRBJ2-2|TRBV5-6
ASSLPLLVPGELF
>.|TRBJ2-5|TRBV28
ASTTSRQETQY
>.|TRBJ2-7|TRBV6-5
ASSGGRAPSYEQY
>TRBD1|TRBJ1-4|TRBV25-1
ASPRQGANEKLF
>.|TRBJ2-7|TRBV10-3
AISDARYEQY
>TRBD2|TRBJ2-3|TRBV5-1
ASSSEPLTSGDTDTQY
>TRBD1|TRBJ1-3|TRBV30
AWSVRGWNSGNTIY
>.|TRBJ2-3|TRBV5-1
ASSLGAMISTDTQY
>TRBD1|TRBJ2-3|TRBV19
ASSGGTGRATDTQY
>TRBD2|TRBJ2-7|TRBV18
ASSPQITGGYSYEQY
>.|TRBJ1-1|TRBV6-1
ASRPGFGDTEAF
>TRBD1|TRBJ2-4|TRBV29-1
SVPGQGRDIQY
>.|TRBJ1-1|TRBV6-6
ASSYGPATEAF
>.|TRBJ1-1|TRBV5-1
ASSLAPHLMNTEAF
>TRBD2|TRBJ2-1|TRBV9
ASSGSGEGSYNEQF
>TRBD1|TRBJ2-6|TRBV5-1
ASSFILGTGIKGSGANVLT
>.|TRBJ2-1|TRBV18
ASSIGVSSYNEQF
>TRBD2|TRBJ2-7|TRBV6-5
ASSLGLADEQY
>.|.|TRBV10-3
ASRAGSYEQY
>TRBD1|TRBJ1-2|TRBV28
ASSPTGAYGYT
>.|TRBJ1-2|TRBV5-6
ASSFEVRGVYGYT
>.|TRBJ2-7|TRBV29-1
SVETRGEQY
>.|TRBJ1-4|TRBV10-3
ATLSGKEDEKLF
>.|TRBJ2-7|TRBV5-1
ASSLAGAAGSPYEQY
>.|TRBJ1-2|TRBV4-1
ASSQEGGFNYGYT
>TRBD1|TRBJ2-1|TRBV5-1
ASSLGQASYNEQF
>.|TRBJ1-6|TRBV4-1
ASSPQGLNSPLH
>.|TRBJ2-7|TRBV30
AWTGSREVISYEQY
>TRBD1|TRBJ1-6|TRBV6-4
ASSRDSPNSPLH
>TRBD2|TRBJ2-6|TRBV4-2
ASSPYVGGAGANVLT
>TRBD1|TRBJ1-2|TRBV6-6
ASSLGGQGYGYT